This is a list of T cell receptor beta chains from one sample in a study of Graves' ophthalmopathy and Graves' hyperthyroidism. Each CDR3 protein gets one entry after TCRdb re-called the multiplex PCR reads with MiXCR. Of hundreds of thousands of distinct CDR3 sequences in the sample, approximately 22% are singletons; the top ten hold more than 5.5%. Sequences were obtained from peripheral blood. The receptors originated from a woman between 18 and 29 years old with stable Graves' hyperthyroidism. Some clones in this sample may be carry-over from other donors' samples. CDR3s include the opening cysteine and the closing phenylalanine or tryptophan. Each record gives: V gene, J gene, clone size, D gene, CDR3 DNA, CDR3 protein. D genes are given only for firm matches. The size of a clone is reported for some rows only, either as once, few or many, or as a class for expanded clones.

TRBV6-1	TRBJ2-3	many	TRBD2	TGTGCCAGCCTTAATGCCCAAGCGGGATGGTTAGATACGCAGTATTTT	CASLNAQAGWLDTQYF
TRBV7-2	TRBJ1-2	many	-	TGTGCCAGCAGCTACGTAGGGGCCCTTTATGGCTACACCTTC	CASSYVGALYGYTF
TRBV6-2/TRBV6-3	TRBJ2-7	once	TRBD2	TGTGCCAGCAGATCACTCCGACTAGCGGGAGCATACGAGCAGTACTTC	CASRSLRLAGAYEQYF
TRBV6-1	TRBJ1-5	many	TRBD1	TGTGCCAGCAGTACCGGGACAGGTAATCAGCCCCAGCATTTT	CASSTGTGNQPQHF
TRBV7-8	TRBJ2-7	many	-	TGTGCCAGCAGCTTAGCTTCAGGGGCGACCTACGAGCAGTACTTC	CASSLASGATYEQYF
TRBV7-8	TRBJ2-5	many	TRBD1	TGTGCCAGCAGCTTTTACGAGGGGGCTCGGGAGACCCAGTACTTC	CASSFYEGARETQYF
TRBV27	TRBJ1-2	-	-	TGTGCCAGCAGGTCAGGGATGACGGGCTACACCTTC	CASRSGMTGYTF
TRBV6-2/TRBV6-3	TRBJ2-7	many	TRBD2	TGTGCCAGCAGCCCGCCGACTAGCGGAGCCAGGGAGCAGTACTTC	CASSPPTSGAREQYF
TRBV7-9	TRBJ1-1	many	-	TGTGCCAGCAGCCCTCGGGGGACCATGAACACTGAAGCTTTCTTT	CASSPRGTMNTEAFF
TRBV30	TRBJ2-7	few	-	TGTGCCTGGAGTGCCCTCCAACAACTAACAGGGACGGGGTTCTACGAGCAGTACTTC	CAWSALQQLTGTGFYEQYF
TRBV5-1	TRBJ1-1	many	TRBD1	TGCGCCAGCAGCTTCGGGACAGGGGGAATGAACACTGAAGCTTTCTTT	CASSFGTGGMNTEAFF
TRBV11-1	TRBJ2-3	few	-	TGTGCCAGCAGCTCCACCGGGACTCACACAGATACGCAGTATTTT	CASSSTGTHTDTQYF
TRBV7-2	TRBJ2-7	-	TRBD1	TGCGCCAGCAGCCAGGCCGGGACAGGCTCCTACGAGCAGTACTTC	CASSQAGTGSYEQYF
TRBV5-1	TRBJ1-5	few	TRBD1	TGCGCCAGCAGCTTGGCGGGACAGGGCCCCCCGGGCAATCAGCCCCAGCATTTT	CASSLAGQGPPGNQPQHF
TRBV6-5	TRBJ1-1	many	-	TGTGCCAGCAGTTACCGGGGAGTATACACTGAAGCTTTCTTT	CASSYRGVYTEAFF
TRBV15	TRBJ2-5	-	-	TGTGCCACCTGCCCCAACGAGGTTGAGACCCAGTACTTC	CATCPNEVETQYF
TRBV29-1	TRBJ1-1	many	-	TGCAGCGTTGAAGGCCCTAACACTGAAGCTTTCTTT	CSVEGPNTEAFF
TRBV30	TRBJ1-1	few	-	TGTGCCTGGAGTCCTGTTGGGAGGGTCAACACTGAAGCTTTCTTT	CAWSPVGRVNTEAFF
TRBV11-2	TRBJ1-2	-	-	TGTGCCAGCAGCTTAGGTGGCGGATCGTATGGCTACACCTTC	CASSLGGGSYGYTF
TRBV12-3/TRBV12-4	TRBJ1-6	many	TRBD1	TGTGCCAGCAGGGGGGACAGCCTCTATAATTCACCCCTCCACTTT	CASRGDSLYNSPLHF
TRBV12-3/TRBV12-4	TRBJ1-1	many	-	TGTGCCAGCAGCCTACAGGGCAGGGCCACTGAAGCTTTCTTT	CASSLQGRATEAFF
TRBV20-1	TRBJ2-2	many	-	TGCAGTGCTCATATGCTGGGTGGAGCGAACACCGGGGAGCTGTTTTTT	CSAHMLGGANTGELFF
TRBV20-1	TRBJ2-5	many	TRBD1	TGCAGTGCTAGGGACAGGCTGACTCAGGGTGCCCAGTACTTC	CSARDRLTQGAQYF
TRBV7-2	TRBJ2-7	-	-	TGTGCCAGCAGCTTAAAGGGCGCGTACGAGCAGTACTTC	CASSLKGAYEQYF
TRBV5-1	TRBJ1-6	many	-	TGCGCCAGCAGCCCTTGGGCCCGGAAAAGTAGTTCACCCCTCCACTTT	CASSPWARKSSSPLHF
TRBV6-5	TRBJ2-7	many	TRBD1	TGTGCCAGCAGTTACGAAGGGGGCCACTCCTACGAGCAGTACTTC	CASSYEGGHSYEQYF
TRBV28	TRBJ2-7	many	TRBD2	TGTGCCAGCACAATCTCTGGGACTAGCGGAACCTACGAGCAGTACTTC	CASTISGTSGTYEQYF
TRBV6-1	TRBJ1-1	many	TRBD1	TGTGCCAGCAGATTCGGGACAGGGTCCACTGAAGCTTTCTTT	CASRFGTGSTEAFF
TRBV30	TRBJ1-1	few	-	TGTGCCTGGACCAGGGGTGAGACTGAAGCTTTCTTT	CAWTRGETEAFF
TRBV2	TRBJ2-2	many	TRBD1	TGTGCCAGCAGGGGACAGGGGAACGGGGAGCTGTTTTTT	CASRGQGNGELFF
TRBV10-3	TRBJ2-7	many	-	TGTGCCATCAGAGAGAGCTACGAGCAGTACTTC	CAIRESYEQYF
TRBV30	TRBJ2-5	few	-	TGTGCCTGGAGTGTAGTTCGGGGACACCCCCAAGAGACCCAGTACTTC	CAWSVVRGHPQETQYF
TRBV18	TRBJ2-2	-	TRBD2	TGTGCCAGCTCACGTGCCAACGCCGGGACTAGCGGGATGAACACCGGGGAGCTGTTTTTT	CASSRANAGTSGMNTGELFF
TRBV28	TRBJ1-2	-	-	TGTGCCGTTGGAGCTAACTATGGCTACACCTTC	CAVGANYGYTF
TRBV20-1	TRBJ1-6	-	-	TGCAGTGCTAGTATCTTCGGAAGGGAAAATTCACCCCTCCACTTT	CSASIFGRENSPLHF
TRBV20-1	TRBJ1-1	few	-	TGCAGTGCTAGAGATCCGCAGGGTGGGATCGTCACTGAAGCTTTCTTT	CSARDPQGGIVTEAFF
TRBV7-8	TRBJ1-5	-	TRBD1	TGTGCCAGCAGCTTAGGCCAGGGGGGAACCTTCAATCAGCCCCAGCATTTT	CASSLGQGGTFNQPQHF
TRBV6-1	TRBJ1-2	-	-	TGTGCCAGCGCCTTTAAGGGGTATGCGCTTGGCTACACCTTC	CASAFKGYALGYTF
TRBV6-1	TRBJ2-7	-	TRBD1	TGTGCCAGCAGCTCCGACAGGGGGGGAACTTACGAGCAGTACTTC	CASSSDRGGTYEQYF
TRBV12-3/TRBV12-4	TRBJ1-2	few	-	TGTGCCAGCAGGACTTTGGGACACTCGGAAGATGGCTACACCTTC	CASRTLGHSEDGYTF
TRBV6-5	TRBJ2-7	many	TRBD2	TGTGCCAGCACGGTGGGACTAGCGGGGTACGAGCAGTACTTC	CASTVGLAGYEQYF
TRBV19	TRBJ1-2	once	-	TGTGCCAGTAGGCTCGACGTCGGGAACCGATTGATGGGCTACACCTTC	CASRLDVGNRLMGYTF
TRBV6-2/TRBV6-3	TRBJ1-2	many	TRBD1	TGTGCCAGCAGCGAAGCCGGGACAGGGGGGCATAATCTTGGCTACACCTTC	CASSEAGTGGHNLGYTF
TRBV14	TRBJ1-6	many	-	TGTGCCAGCAGCCAAGATTGGTCCGGGAGGGATAATTCACCCCTCCACTTT	CASSQDWSGRDNSPLHF
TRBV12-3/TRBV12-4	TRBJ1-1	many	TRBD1	TGTGCCAGCAGTTTCGACAGGGATATGAACACTGAAGCTTTCTTT	CASSFDRDMNTEAFF
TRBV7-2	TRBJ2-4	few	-	TGTGCCAGCAGCTTAGACAATTCCCCTATTCAGTACTTC	CASSLDNSPIQYF
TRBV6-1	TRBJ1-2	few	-	TGTGCCAGCAAAGAAGGACAACGCCCCGTTTTGGATGGCTACACCTTC	CASKEGQRPVLDGYTF
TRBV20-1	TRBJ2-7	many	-	TGCAGTGCTAGTACTGGCGGATCGATCTCCTACGAGCAGTACTTC	CSASTGGSISYEQYF
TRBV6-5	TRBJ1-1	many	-	TGTGCCAGCAGAACGGGACGCCCTCGGGACACTGAAGCTTTCTTT	CASRTGRPRDTEAFF
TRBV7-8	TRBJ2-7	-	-	TGTGCCAGCAGCAATCCCCCACAACGGAGCCTCACCTACGAGCAGTACTTC	CASSNPPQRSLTYEQYF